The 31 T cell receptor beta chains presented below share a single source sample, sequenced in a study of metastatic and nonmetastatic thyroid tumors. Patients had received no treatment of any kind before thyroid surgery. TCRdb reanalyzed the PCR reads via MiXCR. The data contain 30,000 to 50,000 clones, about 20% of them singletons. The sample taken for sequencing was tumor tissue. These receptors originate from a female donor with papillary thyroid cancer or a benign thyroid nodule (not recorded which). Some clones in this sample may be carry-over from other donors' samples.

The chain uses TRBV24-1 and TRBJ1-1, with D maybe TRBD1 (5 bases). This CDR3 contains 13 residues. Per germline, CDR1 KGHDR and CDR2 SFDVKD. Trimming stripped 9 bases from V and 4 bases from J, with 14 bases between. In nucleotides, the CDR3 is TGTGCCACCGGGCAGGGCAGAGGCACTGAAGCTTTCTTT. Translated, it gives CATGQGRGTEAFF.

This clone was counted only a few times. This sequence joins TRBV6-2 or TRBV6-3 and TRBJ1-2, with 11 bases aligning to TRBD1. V shed 6 bases and J 4 bases; nucleotides not matched to a gene: 7. The germline gives CDR1 MNHEY, CDR2 SVGEGT. The CDR3 consists of 15 residues. The CDR3 sequence: CASRRGQGELYGYTF. The CDR3 nucleotides read TGTGCCAGCAGGCGGGGACAGGGGGAACTCTATGGCTACACCTTC.

Concerning this clone itself: One end of the junction is discordant with germline, which a read error may explain. The chain uses TRBV6-1 and TRBJ2-7; 9 bases are a match to TRBD2. This CDR3 comprises 14 residues. Germline CDR1 reads MNHNS; CDR2 reads SASEGT. This chain's CDR3 is CASSRTSAAYEHYF. In nucleotides, the CDR3 is TGTGCCAGCAGTCGGACTAGCGCCGCCTATGAGCACTACTTC.

This clone is classed as medium-sized (0.01 to 0.1%). J is TRBJ1-6 and V is TRBV6-5; 10 bases agree with TRBD1. This CDR3 has 17 amino acids. The V and J ends lost 0 bases and 6 bases, in that order; junction bases with no gene match: 5. Per germline, CDR1 MNHEY and CDR2 SVGAGI. DNA of the CDR3: TGTGCCAGCAGTTACTCTGGGACAGGGGTCGGTAATTCACCCCTCCACTTT. Amino acid sequence: CASSYSGTGVGNSPLHF.

This clone was seen repeatedly, ten times or more. This chain joins TRBV6-5 and TRBJ2-1, with 7 bases aligning to TRBD2. The V gene's germline CDR1 is MNHEY and CDR2 SVGAGI. This CDR3 has 17 amino acids. J was trimmed by 6 bases and V by 5 bases; bases with no gene match: 16. CDR3 amino acids: CASSRTSNLPLGNEQFF. CDR3 bases: TGTGCCAGCAGTCGGACTAGTAACCTACCCCTCGGCAATGAGCAGTTCTTC.

This clone was found many times. The sample has other DNA sequences that encode this CDR3 too. In DNA form, the CDR3 reads TGCGCCAGCTCCTCGTACCGGGACAGGGGGTTACACAATGAGCAGTTCTTC. Translation gives CASSSYRDRGLHNEQFF. The chain carries TRBV10-2 and TRBJ2-1, with TRBD1 matching 11 bases. Germline V gives CDR1 WSHSY, CDR2 SAAADI. The CDR3 has 17 amino acids. V shed 8 bases and J 5 bases; nucleotides not matched to a gene: 14.

The chain carries TRBV4-1 and TRBJ1-5; TRBD1 matches 8 bases. Trimming at V came to 0 bases and at J to 7 bases, leaving 8 bases not matched to a gene. CDR1 and CDR2 from the germline V gene are MGHRA and YSYEKL. The CDR3 is 16 amino acids. DNA for the CDR3: TGCGCCAGCAGCCAAGACCCCGGACAGGGTGGACAGCCCCAGCATTTT. Translated, it gives CASSQDPGQGGQPQHF.

Points on this clone: A much larger clone sits a single nucleotide away, making a read error possible. The J gene is TRBJ2-3, the V gene TRBV5-1; 8 bases align to TRBD1. The germline V gene encodes CDR1 SGHRS and CDR2 YFSETQ. J was trimmed by 4 bases and V by 4 bases; bases with no gene match: 8. The CDR3 has 15 amino acids. The CDR3 region has the DNA TGCGCCAGCAGCAACCCGACAGGGGTCGCAGATACGCAGTATTTT. It yields the protein CASSNPTGVADTQYF.

At least ten counts were recorded for this clone. This sequence joins TRBV9 and TRBJ1-1; D is uncertain. Trimming took 2 bases from V and 3 from J, leaving 11 bases between them. The CDR3 sequence is 14 residues long. Germline V gene data show CDR1 as SGDLS and CDR2 as YYNGEE. CDR3 residues: CASSVTHRDTEAFF. CDR3 nucleotides: TGTGCCAGCAGCGTCACCCATCGGGACACTGAAGCTTTCTTT.

This clone was counted ten times or more. The J gene is TRBJ2-1, the V gene TRBV20-1; maybe TRBD2 (6 bases). The CDR3 sequence is 14 residues long. Per the germline V gene, CDR1 is DFQATT and CDR2 is SNEGSKA (reference sequence). Trimming removed 6 bases from V and 3 bases from J, with 15 bases in between. CDR3 nucleotide sequence: TGCAGTGCGATCGGCGAGGAGGGCTACAATGAGCAGTTCTTC. This encodes CSAIGEEGYNEQFF.

For this clone: A much larger clone differs by one base, so this may be a read error. The J gene is TRBJ2-7, the V gene TRBV30; possible D gene TRBD2, 5 bases. Germline CDR1 and CDR2: GTSNPN and SVGIG (reference sequence). V was pared by 8 bases and J by 3 bases, with 8 bases between. This CDR3 is built from 10 residues. The CDR3 region is CARGNYEQYF. The CDR3 DNA reads as TGTGCCCGGGGTAACTACGAGCAGTACTTC.

This clone appeared many times. This chain links TRBV10-1 with TRBJ2-5, with D perhaps matching TRBD1 or TRBD2 (5 bases each). V shed 0 bases and J shed 1 base, with 12 bases lying between them. Germline V gene sequence: CDR1 WNHNN, CDR2 SYGVQD (reference sequence). The CDR3 extends over 16 amino acids. The CDR3 DNA is TGCGCCAGCAGTGAGTCGAGGCCCGGGGCCCAAGAGACCCAGTACTTC. Its translation is CASSESRPGAQETQYF.

This clone was observed at least ten times. V gene TRBV4-1 combines with J gene TRBJ2-1, with D uncertain. V lost 0 bases, J lost 5 bases, and 8 bases lay in between. This CDR3 region has 14 residues. Germline V gene data show CDR1 as MGHRA and CDR2 as YSYEKL. The CDR3 loop reads CASSQEITNNEQFF. CDR3 sequence (DNA): TGCGCCAGCAGCCAAGAAATTACTAACAATGAGCAGTTCTTC.

This clone was counted many times. At the DNA level, this CDR3 is encoded by other sequences in the same sample as well. V gene TRBV6-1 combines with J gene TRBJ2-1, with 7 bases aligning to TRBD2. Germline trimming cut 6 bases from V and 8 bases from J; bases unmatched to any gene: 13. This CDR3 contains 15 residues. Germline V gene lookup returns CDR1 MNHNS and CDR2 SASEGT. CDR3 in DNA: TGTGCCAGCAGCCACCTCGGGGGGAAGGCCTATGAGCAGTTCTTC. This codes for CASSHLGGKAYEQFF.

With respect to this clone: A single base separates this from a much larger clone, so it may be a read error. This specimen includes other DNA sequences encoding the same CDR3. The chain has TRBV4-2 and TRBJ2-3; TRBD2 might be the D (5 bases). Trimming pared 0 bases from V and 2 bases from J, leaving 12 bases between. There are 16 residues in the CDR3. CDR1 is LGHNA, CDR2 YNFKEQ, per germline. The DNA of the CDR3 is TGTGCCAGCAGCCAAGATAGAGCGGCAGACACAGATACGCAGTATTTT. This sequence encodes CASSQDRAADTDTQYF.

Regarding this clone: An end of the junction does not agree with germline; a read error may underlie this. Different DNA sequences within this sample yield the same CDR3. The chain combines TRBV27 with TRBJ2-7, with TRBD2 matching 11 bases. This CDR3 spans 16 amino acids. CDR1 is MNHEY and CDR2 is SMNVEV in the germline V gene (reference sequence). The CDR3 reads CASSFMGLAETYEQYF. For the CDR3, the DNA is TGCGCCAGCAGTTTTATGGGACTAGCGGAGACCTACGAGCAATACTTC.

As for this clone: This could be a read error, since a much larger clone is one nucleotide away. The gene calls are TRBV19 and TRBJ2-3, with D perhaps TRBD1 (5 bases). The germline V gene encodes CDR1 LNHDA and CDR2 SQIVND (reference sequence). This CDR3 is 13 amino acids long. The CDR3 loop reads CASGIQGTDTQYF. The DNA of the CDR3 is TGTGCCAGTGGTATACAGGGCACAGATACGCAGTATTTT.

This clone was observed many times. The J gene is TRBJ2-1, the V gene TRBV12-3 or TRBV12-4; 12 bases line up with TRBD2. This CDR3 is 17 amino acids long. The J segment lost 7 bases and the V segment lost 1 base, leaving 8 bases of the junction unmatched. CDR3 in amino acids: CASSLVPSGGARNEQFF. The CDR3 region has the DNA TGTGCCAGCAGTTTAGTACCTAGCGGGGGGGCTAGGAATGAGCAGTTCTTC.

This clone was observed many times. The genes are TRBV19 and TRBJ2-1; 7 positions agree with TRBD2. The V gene end was trimmed by 3 bases and the J gene end by 0 bases; junction bases not matched to a gene: 11. In germline, CDR1 is LNHDA, CDR2 SQIVND (reference sequence). The CDR3 has 18 amino acids. The CDR3 nucleotides read TGTGCCAGTAGTATTCGCCCAAGGACTAGGAGCTCCTACAATGAGCAGTTCTTC. This translates into CASSIRPRTRSSYNEQFF.

This clone was seen many times. In DNA form, the CDR3 reads TGTGCCAGCAGCTTTGCCGGGGGCTCAAATGAAAAACTGTTTTTT. Amino acid sequence: CASSFAGGSNEKLFF. The rearrangement joins TRBV7-8 to TRBJ1-4; perhaps TRBD1 as D (6 bases). Germline CDR1 SGHVS, CDR2 FQNEAQ. The CDR3 covers 15 residues. The V gene lost 3 bases and the J gene lost 5 bases, with 13 bases spanning the gap.

This clone has only a few counts. The gene calls are TRBV12-5 and TRBJ2-1, with 11 bases matching TRBD2. CDR1 and CDR2 (germline): LGHNT, FRNRAP. V lost 7 bases and J lost 7; bases outside the gene matches: 9. CDR3 length: 15 amino acids. CDR3 residues: CASVQGTSGSNEQFF. The CDR3 DNA sequence: TGTGCTAGTGTTCAGGGGACTAGCGGTTCTAATGAGCAGTTCTTC.

There are a few counts of this clone. The CDR3 sequence is CASSWDGHGYTF. The CDR3, as DNA: TGTGCCAGCAGTTGGGACGGCCATGGCTACACCTTC. This chain uses TRBV28 with TRBJ1-2, with D perhaps TRBD1 (5 bases). V lost 4 bases to trimming and J lost 6 bases, with 9 bases between them. Germline-derived CDR1 and CDR2 are MDHEN and SYDVKM. CDR3 size: 12 residues.

The chain carries TRBV27 and TRBJ2-1; 8 bases are a match to TRBD2. The CDR3 extends over 15 amino acids. Trimming at V came to 6 bases and at J to 4 bases, leaving 8 bases not matched to a gene. Germline values: CDR1 MNHEY, CDR2 SMNVEV (reference sequence). DNA of the CDR3: TGTGCCAGCAGCCTGGTACTAGCGGAATACAATGAGCAGTTCTTC. The encoded protein is CASSLVLAEYNEQFF.

This clone was found once. A read error may produce the germline difference seen at one junction end. This chain joins TRBV11-2 and TRBJ2-7; D unresolved. Germline values: CDR1 SGHAT, CDR2 FQNNGV. The CDR3 is made up of 14 amino acids. CDR3 sequence reads: CASSHVDTRNEQHF. DNA of the CDR3: TGTGCCAGCAGCCATGTAGACACTCGGAACGAGCAGCACTTC.

At least ten counts were recorded for this clone. The chain couples TRBV4-3 to TRBJ1-1, with unresolved D. The CDR3 sequence is 14 residues long. V gave up 6 bases and J gave up 1 base, with 12 bases separating them. The germline gives CDR1 LGHNA, CDR2 YSLEER. The CDR3 DNA is TGCGCCAGCAGACGAGGGAGCAGGAACACTGAAGCTTTCTTT. It yields the protein CASRRGSRNTEAFF.

As concerns this clone: A clone one base away is much larger, so this may be a read error. The chain links TRBV3-1 to TRBJ2-5, with TRBD2 matching 7 bases. CDR3 length: 15 amino acids. The germline V gene encodes CDR1 LGHDT and CDR2 YNNKEL (reference sequence). V lost 0 bases, J lost 4 bases, and 5 bases stayed unmatched. DNA of the CDR3: TGTGCCAGCAGCCAAGATACTAGCGTGTCAGAGACCCAGTACTTC. It yields the protein CASSQDTSVSETQYF.

This clone was detected many times. This sequence joins TRBV6-1 and TRBJ1-2; a possible D gene is TRBD1 (6 bases). The V and J ends lost 7 bases and 1 base respectively, with 16 bases between them. Germline CDR1 is MNHNS and CDR2 is SASEGT. CDR3 size: 15 residues. The chain's CDR3 is CASTTGRVINYGYTF. The CDR3 nucleotides are TGTGCCAGCACAACAGGGCGGGTAATTAACTATGGCTACACCTTC.

Many counts were recorded for this clone. The genes are TRBV7-6 and TRBJ2-7; TRBD1 matches 9 bases. The CDR3 has 15 residues. Unmatched junction bases numbered 7, after V lost 2 bases and J lost 5 bases. CDR1 and CDR2 (germline): SGHVS, FNYEAQ. The CDR3 sequence is CASSLWTGVGDEQYF. In DNA, the CDR3 is TGTGCCAGCAGCTTATGGACAGGGGTGGGCGACGAGCAGTACTTC.

This clone came up many times. The chain employs TRBV27 and TRBJ1-1; D ambiguous. This CDR3 contains 15 residues. Per germline, CDR1 MNHEY and CDR2 SMNVEV (reference sequence). The V gene lost 4 bases and the J gene lost 0 bases, with 12 bases spanning the gap. CDR3 amino acids: CASSSRGKMNTEAFF. CDR3 coding DNA: TGTGCCAGCAGTTCACGGGGAAAAATGAACACTGAAGCTTTCTTT.

This clone was detected ten times or more. J is TRBJ2-2 and V is TRBV11-2; weak D call: TRBD1 (6 bases). Between the trimmed V and J ends, which lost 3 bases and 4 bases, there was a span of 15 bases. Germline CDR1 and CDR2: SGHAT and FQNNGV. This CDR3 spans 16 amino acids. The DNA of the CDR3 is TGTGCCAGCAGCTTCACAGGGTTAGGGACCACCGGGGAGCTGTTTTTT. This codes for CASSFTGLGTTGELFF.

This clone was counted at least ten times. This chain links TRBV7-2 with TRBJ2-7; 7 bases are shared with TRBD1. This CDR3 has 15 amino acids. Germline V gives CDR1 SGHTA, CDR2 FQGNSA. With V trimmed by 0 bases and J by 2 bases, 4 bases remained unmatched. The CDR3 is CASSLAQGQPYEQYF. In DNA form, the CDR3 reads TGTGCCAGCAGCTTAGCCCAGGGACAGCCCTACGAGCAGTACTTC.